This section outlines one TCR beta chain sequence together with its context. The target antigen is unknown. The data belong to a study of spatial heterogeneity in lung cancer. Study-level background: Consistently, beta-chain sequences turned up in larger numbers than alpha-chain sequences did.

In the library, each TCR cDNA molecule bore its own unique molecular identifier. Using its own MiXCR run on the 5' RACE reads, TCRdb lists one record per CDR3 protein. The sample gives over 45,000 distinct CDR3 sequences, roughly 5.2% of which show up once; 11% is in the top ten. V was shortened by 5 bases and J by 15 bases, with 17 bases between the two germline ends. Looked up from germline, CDR1 is ENHRY and CDR2 is SYGVKD. This CDR3 spans 13 amino acids. The study, taken as a whole, reports: Ubiquitous expanded tumor TCRs surfaced in blood more at resection than they did at follow-up.

As to time point: sample taken at primary tumor resection. Tumor, nontumor lung or frozen PBMC supplied whole RNA, sequenced without sorting. The receptor was isolated from a male donor with early-stage non-small cell lung cancer. V is TRBV10-3 and J is TRBJ1-6; tentatively, D is TRBD1 (6 bases). Source: PBMCs, taken at surgery. CDR3 coding DNA: TGTGCCATCAGTCCACGGGACACCTCAGACCTCCACTTT. As protein: CAISPRDTSDLHF.